The subject of this entry is one TCR beta chain. The sample originates from a study of blood T cell repertoires in COVID-19. The CDR3 extends over 17 amino acids. Trimming cost V 0 bases and J 2 bases; bases outside gene matches: 9. The germline CDR1 and CDR2 sequences are SGHDN and FVKESK. Produced via immunoSEQ multiplex PCR; TCRdb's table is partial and in-frame only. Of about 160,000 clones listed, roughly 90% are singletons. The chain employs TRBV14 and TRBJ2-5; TRBD1 aligns across 7 bases. The source is a young man with COVID-19, enrolled during active disease. The source material was peripheral blood. CDR3 sequence: CASSQEPTGWIQETQYF. The CDR3 DNA is TGTGCCAGCAGCCAAGAACCGACAGGGTGGATACAAGAGACCCAGTACTTC.